Presented here are 3 T cell receptor beta chains from one specimen sequenced in a study of response to subunit inactivated influenza vaccine. TCRdb fed the RT-PCR reads into MiXCR, producing one record per CDR3 protein. The table lists approximately 570,000 distinct CDR3 sequences, 6.5% to 8% of them singletons, with 10% to 15% in the top ten. Sequencing used PBMCs from blood, obtained approximately 25 months after vaccination. All receptors derive from a man aged 50 to 75 who received an inactivated influenza vaccine.

This clonotype has more than one count but fewer than ten. The V and J genes are TRBV7-9 and TRBJ2-3, with D possibly being TRBD2 (5 bases). This CDR3 spans 14 amino acids. V was shortened by 5 bases and J by 4 bases, with 13 bases between the two germline ends. Germline CDR1 SEHNR, CDR2 FQNEAQ (reference sequence). The CDR3 nucleotides are TGTGCCAGCAGCCGTACTAGTGTCGCAGATACGCAGTATTTT. It codes for CASSRTSVADTQYF.

This clonotype came up many times. This chain links TRBV20-1 with TRBJ2-3, with a weak D call TRBD2 (5 bases). The CDR3 contains 17 residues. V was shortened by 1 base and J by 2 bases, with 19 bases between the two germline ends. Germline V lookup: CDR1 DFQATT, CDR2 SNEGSKA (reference sequence). The CDR3 DNA follows: TGCAGTGCTAGAGCCATCGGTGCGGACTTTCACACAGATACGCAGTATTTT. Translating gives CSARAIGADFHTDTQYF.

J is TRBJ2-1 and V is TRBV9, with D hard to call. CDR3 length: 12 residues. Germline CDR1 and CDR2: SGDLS and YYNGEE. V lost 3 bases to trimming and J lost 7 bases, with 8 bases between them. Here the CDR3 reads CASSGTVNEQFF. CDR3 coding DNA: TGTGCCAGCAGCGGTACAGTAAATGAGCAGTTCTTC.